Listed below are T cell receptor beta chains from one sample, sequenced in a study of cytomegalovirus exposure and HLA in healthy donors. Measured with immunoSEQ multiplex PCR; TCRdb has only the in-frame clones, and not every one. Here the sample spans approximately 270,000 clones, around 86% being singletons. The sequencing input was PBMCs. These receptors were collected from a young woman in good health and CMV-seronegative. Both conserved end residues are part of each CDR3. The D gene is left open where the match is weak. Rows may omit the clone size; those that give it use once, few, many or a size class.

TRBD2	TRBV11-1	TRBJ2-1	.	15	CASSRGLAGFDEQFF	TGTGCCAGCAGCCGGGGACTAGCGGGTTTTGATGAGCAGTTCTTC
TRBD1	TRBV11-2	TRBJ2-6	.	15	CASSRQGAGANVLTF	TGTGCCAGCAGCAGACAGGGGGCAGGGGCCAACGTCCTGACTTTC
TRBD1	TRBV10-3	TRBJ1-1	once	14	CAISESGTGRLAFF	TGTGCCATCAGTGAGTCAGGGACAGGGCGTTTGGCTTTCTTT
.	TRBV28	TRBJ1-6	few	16	CASSFVEIQGTSPLHF	TGTGCCAGCAGTTTCGTGGAGATACAGGGAACTTCACCCCTCCACTTT
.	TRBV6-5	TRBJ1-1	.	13	CASSYLKNTEAFF	TGTGCCAGCAGTTACCTTAAGAACACTGAAGCTTTCTTT
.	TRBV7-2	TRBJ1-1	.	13	CASSLDSFTEAFF	TGTGCCAGCAGCTTAGACAGTTTCACTGAAGCTTTCTTT
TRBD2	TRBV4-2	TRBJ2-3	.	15	CASSQQAGGPDTQYF	TGTGCCAGCAGCCAACAAGCGGGAGGGCCAGATACGCAGTATTTT
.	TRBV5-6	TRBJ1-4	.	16	CASSLISGEGVEKLFF	TGTGCCAGCAGCTTGATTTCGGGAGAAGGGGTTGAAAAACTGTTTTTT
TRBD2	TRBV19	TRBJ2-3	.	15	CASSLGTSATDTQYF	TGTGCCAGTAGTCTCGGGACTAGCGCGACAGATACGCAGTATTTT
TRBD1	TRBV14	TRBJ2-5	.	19	CASSGGRGLSLGVGETQYF	TGTGCCAGCAGCGGAGGAAGGGGGCTTAGCCTGGGGGTAGGCGAGACCCAGTACTTC